This is a list of T cell receptor beta chains from one sample in a study of read filtering for tumor transcriptome and immune sequencing. In TCRdb, the reads were re-called with MiXCR into one record per CDR3 protein. The sample consists of 85,000 to 100,000 distinct CDR3 sequences, roughly a fifth of them appearing once. Sequencing input: a population of CD138-negative cells sorted from bone marrow. The source of these receptors is a donor at least 40 years old with multiple myeloma. Each CDR3 is given with its conserved first and last residue. D genes are given only for firm matches. Not every row has a clone size; where given, it reads once, few, many or a size class.

cdr3_length	clone_size	d_call	j_call	v_call	cdr3_nt	cdr3_aa
17	once	NA	TRBJ2-5	TRBV2	TGTGCCAGCAGACCCCTGATCTTGGGGTTCGGTAAAGAGACCCAGCACTTC	CASRPLILGFGKETQHF
15	many	NA	TRBJ2-6	TRBV28	TGTGCCAGCAGTTTTGGAGGGTACGGGGCCAACGTCCTGACTTTC	CASSFGGYGANVLTF
14	NA	NA	TRBJ1-1	TRBV7-8	TGTGCCAGCAGCAGCACGGGACTTATAGCCGAAGCTTTCTTT	CASSSTGLIAEAFF
14	few	TRBD1	TRBJ2-7	TRBV12-3/TRBV12-4	TGTGCCAGCAGTTCGGGACAGGGTATGGACGAGCAGTACTTC	CASSSGQGMDEQYF
13	NA	NA	TRBJ2-3	TRBV6-1	TGTGCCAGCCAGGCTCGACTTGCAGATACGCAGTATTTT	CASQARLADTQYF
15	many	NA	TRBJ2-3	TRBV7-3	TGTGCCAGCAGCTTAAGGGACGGAGGCACAGATACGCAGTATTTT	CASSLRDGGTDTQYF
15	many	TRBD1	TRBJ1-1	TRBV2	TGTGCCAGCAGTGAAGATATACAGGGGAGGGCTGAAGCTTTCTTT	CASSEDIQGRAEAFF
15	NA	TRBD1	TRBJ2-2	TRBV5-1	TGCGCCAGCAGCGGACAGGGAGCGGTAACCGGGGAGCTGTTTTTT	CASSGQGAVTGELFF
15	few	TRBD1	TRBJ2-7	TRBV29-1	TGCAGCGTTTCCGGACAGGGCGGAAGCTCCTACGAGCAGTACTTC	CSVSGQGGSSYEQYF
12	few	NA	TRBJ1-2	TRBV5-6	TGTGCCAGCAGCTTAAAGGACTATGGCTACACCTTC	CASSLKDYGYTF
14	many	NA	TRBJ2-5	TRBV2	TGTGCCAGCAACCCATCCCTGGCCCAAGAGACCCAGTACTTC	CASNPSLAQETQYF
15	many	NA	TRBJ2-7	TRBV27	TGTGCCAGCAGTTCAAAGGGAGAGGGGCGGAGGGAGCAGTACTTC	CASSSKGEGRREQYF
14	many	NA	TRBJ1-1	TRBV2	TGTGCCAGCAGTGCCGGGGGCGCGCACACTGAAGCTTTCTTT	CASSAGGAHTEAFF
15	NA	TRBD1	TRBJ1-2	TRBV20-1	TGCAGTGCTAGTGGGACAGGGGGACGGTCCCGGGGCTACACCTTC	CSASGTGGRSRGYTF
14	many	NA	TRBJ1-1	TRBV7-3	TGTGCCAGCAGCTTAATCGGACATACCACTGAAGCTTTCTTT	CASSLIGHTTEAFF
14	many	NA	TRBJ2-5	TRBV5-1	TGCGCCAGCAGCTTTTTTTCTCTTAAAGAGACCCAGTACTTC	CASSFFSLKETQYF
15	many	NA	TRBJ2-1	TRBV20-1	TGCAGTGCAAACAGACGGGGGAGCTCCTACAATGAGCAGTTCTTC	CSANRRGSSYNEQFF
14	many	NA	TRBJ1-4	TRBV5-1	TGCGCCAGCAGCCTTGGTGAGGGAGGCGAAAAACTGTTTTTT	CASSLGEGGEKLFF
14	many	TRBD2	TRBJ2-3	TRBV11-1	TGTGCCAGCAGCTTAGCGCGGGAGGGGGATACGCAGTATTTT	CASSLAREGDTQYF
12	once	NA	TRBJ1-1	TRBV28	TGTGCCAGCAGTTTAGGGGTCACTGAAGCTTCCTTT	CASSLGVTEASF
16	few	TRBD1	TRBJ1-5	TRBV5-5	TGTGCCAGCAGTGGACAGGGGAGCAGGAGTCGTCAGCCCCAGCATTTT	CASSGQGSRSRQPQHF
13	many	NA	TRBJ1-1	TRBV12-3/TRBV12-4	TGTGCCAGCAGTTTTTCAGGGAACACTGAAGCTTTCTTT	CASSFSGNTEAFF
12	many	NA	TRBJ1-1	TRBV20-1	TGCAGTCCCCGTAGCCCTAATACTGAAGCTTTCTTT	CSPRSPNTEAFF
15	once	TRBD1	TRBJ2-2	TRBV12-3/TRBV12-4	TGTGCCAGCAGCCCGGGACAGGGTTCGCCCGGGGAGCTGTTTTTT	CASSPGQGSPGELFF
14	NA	NA	TRBJ1-2	TRBV2	TGTGCCAGCAGTGGTCCGGGACGGTCTTTAGACTACACCTTC	CASSGPGRSLDYTF
16	few	NA	TRBJ1-2	TRBV5-1	TGCGCCAGCAGCTTGGCCGTCCCTGCAGGGAGTTATGGCTACACCTTC	CASSLAVPAGSYGYTF
15	few	NA	TRBJ1-5	TRBV2	TGTGCCAGCAGTACCCAGGGGTTCGGGAATCAGCCCCAGCATTTT	CASSTQGFGNQPQHF
15	many	NA	TRBJ1-6	TRBV6-1	TGTGCCAGCAGACCCCAGGGGTCCTATAATTCACCCCTCCACTTT	CASRPQGSYNSPLHF
14	NA	NA	TRBJ1-1	TRBV29-1	TGCGGCGTTGAAGTTGGGGCCGGGAACACTGAAGCTTTCTTT	CGVEVGAGNTEAFF
14	many	NA	TRBJ2-1	TRBV12-3/TRBV12-4	TGTGCCAGCAGTTTCGACCCCCGGAGACGTGAGCAGTTCTTC	CASSFDPRRREQFF
15	few	NA	TRBJ2-7	TRBV6-1	TGTGCCAGCACCCCCAGGGGCAGAAACTCCTACGAGCAGTACTTC	CASTPRGRNSYEQYF
14	NA	TRBD1	TRBJ2-5	TRBV15	TGTGCCACCGGCAGAGACAGGGCATTGGAGACCCAGTACTTC	CATGRDRALETQYF
13	many	NA	TRBJ2-3	TRBV24-1	TGTGCCACCCTAGGGGCCAAGGGAGACACGCAGTATTTT	CATLGAKGDTQYF
14	NA	NA	TRBJ1-5	TRBV12-3/TRBV12-4	TGTGCCAGCAGCTGGACGAGGATTACTCAGCCCCAGCATTTT	CASSWTRITQPQHF
13	many	NA	TRBJ1-1	TRBV6-1	TGTGCCAGCAAGGATCGTGACGGGGCTGAAGCTTTCTTT	CASKDRDGAEAFF
14	many	NA	TRBJ2-3	TRBV5-1	TGCGCCAGCAGCCCGGACCCGATCACAGATACGCAGTATTTT	CASSPDPITDTQYF
13	many	NA	TRBJ1-4	TRBV28	TGTGCCAGCAGGGGTCGGTCTAATGAAAAACTGTTTTTT	CASRGRSNEKLFF
10	few	NA	TRBJ1-1	TRBV29-1	TGCAGCGCTGGGGACGGTGAAGCTTTCTTT	CSAGDGEAFF
15	many	NA	TRBJ2-1	TRBV5-1	TGCGCCAGCAGCTTGGCCATGGGCGAGGTAAATGAGCAGTTCTTC	CASSLAMGEVNEQFF
15	many	NA	TRBJ1-4	TRBV6-5	TGTGCCAGCAGTTACTCCCGGACAAAGGGGGAAAAACTGTTTTTT	CASSYSRTKGEKLFF
14	NA	NA	TRBJ2-1	TRBV9	TGTGCCAGCAGCGCGGCTACCGTGTACAATGAGCAGTTCTTC	CASSAATVYNEQFF
21	NA	TRBD2	TRBJ2-2	TRBV9	TGTGCCAGCAGCGCTCCCCCCGTGGGGGGCGGGAGGACTACGAACACCGGGGAGCTGTTTTTT	CASSAPPVGGGRTTNTGELFF
15	NA	NA	TRBJ2-3	TRBV29-1	TGCAGCGTTGAAGAACTACCCCCGTTCGGCGATACGCAGTATTTT	CSVEELPPFGDTQYF
13	many	NA	TRBJ2-5	TRBV12-3/TRBV12-4	TGTGCCAGCAGTATAAAGCGGAAAGAGACCCAGTACTTC	CASSIKRKETQYF
15	few	TRBD2	TRBJ2-5	TRBV28	TGTGCCAGCACCCAGAGCGGGGGGTACCAAGAGACCCAGTACTTC	CASTQSGGYQETQYF
21	few	NA	TRBJ1-5	TRBV23-1	TGCGCCAGCAGTCAATCGTATTTACACGCGAAGACGGACGCGGACAATCAGCCCCAGCATTTT	CASSQSYLHAKTDADNQPQHF